The TCR beta chain described here comes from a study of blood T cell repertoires in COVID-19. In the study overall: T cells, B-cell-depleted T cells, or PBMCs supplied cDNA or gDNA.

Authors' data handling: Estimation of nucleated cell counts was performed using reference gene primer amplification. The repertoire was sequenced with immunoSEQ multiplex PCR; TCRdb's copy has only in-frame clones and lacks some. V, J and clone size derive from that table, while D and trimming were established from the DNA sequence. The sample lists 150,000 to 200,000 clones; more than 80% were seen once. The CDR3 extends over 15 amino acids. Germline CDR1 reads KGHSH; CDR2 reads LQKENI. V lost 5 bases and J lost 5, with 18 bases in between. The sequence came from a man aged 50 or older with acute or convalescent COVID-19. The sample consisted of peripheral blood. The rearrangement links TRBV18 to TRBJ2-5; D ambiguous. CDR3 residues: CASSTGPGLGETQYF. CDR3 DNA sequence: TGTGCCAGCTCAACTGGGCCTGGGCTTGGGGAGACCCAGTACTTC.